Given below is one T cell receptor (beta chain) in context. CDR3 length: 14 residues. Germline V gene data show CDR1 as SEHNR and CDR2 as FQNEAQ (reference sequence). Losses at the gene ends were 4 bases for V and 6 bases for J; bases not matched to a gene: 8. This entry comes from a study of blood T cell repertoires in COVID-19. Study in general: Donors in the United States, Italy and Spain gave samples during acute or convalescent COVID-19.

Allocation to cohorts depended on clinical history reported by the participants. Clones were sequenced by immunoSEQ multiplex PCR, and TCRdb holds only the in-frame ones, with some missing. The sample contains 500,000 or so clones, roughly 90% of which appear only once. The receptor's source is a woman younger than 35 who had recovered from COVID-19. Sample: PBMCs or T cells enriched from blood (not recorded which). The J gene is TRBJ1-1, the V gene TRBV7-9; TRBD1 matches at 7 bases. In DNA form, the CDR3 reads TGTGCCAGCAGCTGGGACAGTAAAGCCCCTGAAGCTTTCTTT. Translated, it gives CASSWDSKAPEAFF.